Listed below are T cell receptor beta chains from one sample, sequenced in a study of T cells after yellow fever vaccination. TCRdb re-called the 5' RACE reads through MiXCR, storing one row per CDR3 protein. The sample consists of hundreds of thousands of distinct CDR3 sequences, 15% to 20% of them appearing once. The material sequenced was PBMCs, taken 15 days after the yellow fever booster vaccination. These receptors originate from a young man who received the YFV17D yellow fever vaccine. CDR3s leave out the opening cysteine and the closing phenylalanine or tryptophan.

CDR3 length,J gene,V gene,CDR3 protein
11,TRBJ2-3,TRBV9,ASSGTRPDTQY
12,TRBJ2-2,TRBV15,ATLGQGSPGELF
13,TRBJ2-3,TRBV15,APGLARSVCDTQY
11,TRBJ2-7,TRBV28,AIMGQGGYEQY
13,TRBJ2-1,TRBV25-1,ASSSDASSYNEQF
12,TRBJ2-5,TRBV12-3/TRBV12-4,ASSFSSGPTRQY
10,TRBJ1-2,TRBV6-5,ASSPGMVGYT
14,TRBJ2-3,TRBV20-1,SARDPASGRTDTQY
11,TRBJ2-4,TRBV6-2/TRBV6-3,ASRGSGKNIQY
11,TRBJ2-7,TRBV20-1,SARGTSSYEQY
12,TRBJ2-7,TRBV9,ASQGRASGYEQY
12,TRBJ2-5,TRBV5-8,ASALFGSGETQY
13,TRBJ2-7,TRBV28,ASRAASGETYEQY
10,TRBJ2-7,TRBV29-1,SFSDSTYEQY
13,TRBJ2-2,TRBV7-9,ASSLPGWPTGELF
12,TRBJ2-7,TRBV5-1,ASSPSPDSYEQY
14,TRBJ2-6,TRBV6-1,ASIVSAYVGANVLT
16,TRBJ2-4,TRBV2,ASSEASLAGLAKNIQY
14,TRBJ2-7,TRBV7-2,ASSLVAGLPTYEQY
12,TRBJ1-5,TRBV6-5,ASSYRGFDQPQH
10,TRBJ1-3,TRBV12-3/TRBV12-4,ASNGAGNTIY
12,TRBJ1-6,TRBV7-2,ASSLPGFGSPLH
11,TRBJ2-1,TRBV5-1,ASSLVASGEQF
14,TRBJ2-3,TRBV12-3/TRBV12-4,AIPSPLAGVTDTQY
13,TRBJ2-3,TRBV7-3,ASSPGGGRADTQY
12,TRBJ2-1,TRBV12-3/TRBV12-4,ASSTPTSGDEQF
12,TRBJ2-5,TRBV12-3/TRBV12-4,ASSPGWPGETQY
9,TRBJ2-1,TRBV6-6,ASSRGGEQF
12,TRBJ2-7,TRBV4-3,ASSQAGNGYEQY
12,TRBJ2-7,TRBV7-2,ASSLFRETYEQY
12,TRBJ2-1,TRBV7-9,ASSYALTVPEQF
15,TRBJ2-5,TRBV7-2,ASSLFGRATLQETQY
10,TRBJ1-5,TRBV7-2,ASSRRDQPQH
10,TRBJ1-5,TRBV20-1,SATDRNQPQH
15,TRBJ2-3,TRBV27,ASSSPLQRGSTDTQY
9,TRBJ2-1,TRBV5-1,ASSLSGEQF
13,TRBJ2-7,TRBV5-6,ASSYLDRTPYEQY
13,TRBJ1-1,TRBV7-2,ASSLYGLLYSEAF
13,TRBJ2-5,TRBV29-1,SVLHPGQNQETQY